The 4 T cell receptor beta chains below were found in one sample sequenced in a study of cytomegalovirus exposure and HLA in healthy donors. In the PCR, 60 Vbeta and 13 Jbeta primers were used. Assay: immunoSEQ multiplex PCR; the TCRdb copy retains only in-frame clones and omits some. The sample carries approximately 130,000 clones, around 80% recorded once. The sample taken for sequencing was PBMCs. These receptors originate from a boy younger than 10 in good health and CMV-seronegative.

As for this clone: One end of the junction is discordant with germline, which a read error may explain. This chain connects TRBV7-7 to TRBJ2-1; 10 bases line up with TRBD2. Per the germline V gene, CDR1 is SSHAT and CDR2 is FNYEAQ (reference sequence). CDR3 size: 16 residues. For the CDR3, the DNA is TGTGCTAGCAGCTTATCCCCAGCGGGAGGGCACAATGAGCAGTTCTTC. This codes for CASSLSPAGGHNEQFF.

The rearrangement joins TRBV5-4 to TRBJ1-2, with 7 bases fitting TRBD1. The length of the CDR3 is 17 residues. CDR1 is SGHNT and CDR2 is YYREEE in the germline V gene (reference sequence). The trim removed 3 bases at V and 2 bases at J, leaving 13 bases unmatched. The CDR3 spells CASSSQPKGGLNYGYTF. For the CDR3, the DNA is TGTGCCAGCAGCTCCCAGCCGAAAGGGGGCCTAAACTATGGCTACACCTTC. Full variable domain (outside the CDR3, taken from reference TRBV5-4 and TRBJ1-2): ETGVTQSPTHLIKTRGQQVTLRCSSQSGHNTVSWYQQALGQGPQFIFQYYREEENGRGNFPPRFSGLQFPNYSSELNVNALELDDSALYLCASSSQPKGGLNYGYTFGSGTRLTVV.

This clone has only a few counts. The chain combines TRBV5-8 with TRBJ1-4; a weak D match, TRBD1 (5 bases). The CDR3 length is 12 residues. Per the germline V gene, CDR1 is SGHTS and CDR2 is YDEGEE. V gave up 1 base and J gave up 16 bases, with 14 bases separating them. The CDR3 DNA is TGTGCCAGCAGCTTGCCCCACCTCGGGGGGTTTTTT. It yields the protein CASSLPHLGGFF.

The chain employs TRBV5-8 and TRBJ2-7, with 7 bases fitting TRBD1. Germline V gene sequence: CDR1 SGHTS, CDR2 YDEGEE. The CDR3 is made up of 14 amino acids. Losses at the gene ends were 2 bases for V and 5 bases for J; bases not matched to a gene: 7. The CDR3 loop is CASSLTGVIDEQYF. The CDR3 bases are TGTGCCAGCAGCTTAACAGGGGTAATCGACGAGCAGTACTTC.